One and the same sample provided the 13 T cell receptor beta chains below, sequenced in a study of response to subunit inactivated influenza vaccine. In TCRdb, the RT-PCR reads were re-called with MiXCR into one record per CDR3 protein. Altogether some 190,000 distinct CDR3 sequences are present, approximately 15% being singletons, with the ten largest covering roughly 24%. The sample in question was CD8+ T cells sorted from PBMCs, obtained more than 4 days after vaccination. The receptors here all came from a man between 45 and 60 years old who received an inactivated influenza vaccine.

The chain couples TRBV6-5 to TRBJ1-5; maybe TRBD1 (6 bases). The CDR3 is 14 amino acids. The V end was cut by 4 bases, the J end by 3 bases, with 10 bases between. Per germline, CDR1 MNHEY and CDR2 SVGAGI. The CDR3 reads CASSSYRDNQPQHF. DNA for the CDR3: TGTGCCAGCAGTTCCTACAGGGACAATCAGCCCCAGCATTTT.

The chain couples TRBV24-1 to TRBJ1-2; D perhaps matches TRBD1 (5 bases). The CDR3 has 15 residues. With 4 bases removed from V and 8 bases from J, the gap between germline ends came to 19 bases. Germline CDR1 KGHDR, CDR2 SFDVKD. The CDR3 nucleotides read TGTGCCACCAGTGACGGACATCCCATTTTAGGAGGCTACACCTTC. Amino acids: CATSDGHPILGGYTF.

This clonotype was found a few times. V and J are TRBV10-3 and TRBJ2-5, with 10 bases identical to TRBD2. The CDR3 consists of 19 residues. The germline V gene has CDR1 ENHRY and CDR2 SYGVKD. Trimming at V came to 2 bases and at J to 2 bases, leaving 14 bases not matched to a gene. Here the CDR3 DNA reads TGTGCCATCAGTGAGGCGTTTGCGGGGCCGGGACTAGCGCAAGAGACCCAGTACTTC. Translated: CAISEAFAGPGLAQETQYF.

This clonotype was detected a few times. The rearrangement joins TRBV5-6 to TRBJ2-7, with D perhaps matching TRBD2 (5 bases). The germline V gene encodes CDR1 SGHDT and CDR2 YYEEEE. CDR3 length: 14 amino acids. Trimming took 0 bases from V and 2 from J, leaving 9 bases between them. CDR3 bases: TGTGCCAGCAGCTTGGCAGCGGTAACCTACGAGCAGTACTTC. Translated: CASSLAAVTYEQYF. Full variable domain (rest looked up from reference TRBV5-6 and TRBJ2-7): DAGVTQSPTHLIKTRGQQVTLRCSPKSGHDTVSWYQQALGQGPQFIFQYYEEEERQRGNFPDRFSGHQFPNYSSELNVNALLLGDSALYLCASSLAAVTYEQYFGPGTRLTVT.

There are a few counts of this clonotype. In nucleotides, the CDR3 is TGTGCCAGCAGTTTTTACAGGGGTCTAACCTACGAGCAGTACTTC. Its protein is CASSFYRGLTYEQYF. The V gene is TRBV28, the J gene TRBJ2-7; TRBD1 aligns across 7 bases. Germline V gene lookup returns CDR1 MDHEN and CDR2 SYDVKM. V shed 3 bases, J shed 2 bases, and the junction held 7 bases outside the gene matches. There are 15 residues in the CDR3.

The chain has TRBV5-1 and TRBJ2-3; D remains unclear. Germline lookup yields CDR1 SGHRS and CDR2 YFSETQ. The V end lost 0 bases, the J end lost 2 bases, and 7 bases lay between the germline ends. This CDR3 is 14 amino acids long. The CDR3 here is CASSLDTYTDTQYF. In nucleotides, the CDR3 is TGCGCCAGCAGCTTGGACACATACACAGATACGCAGTATTTT.

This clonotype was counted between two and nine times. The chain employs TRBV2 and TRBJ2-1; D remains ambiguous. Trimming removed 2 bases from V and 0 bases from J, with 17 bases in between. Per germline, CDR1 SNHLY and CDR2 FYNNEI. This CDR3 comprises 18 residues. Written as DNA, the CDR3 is TGTGCCAGCAGTGAAACTGAATATGAGTCCTTCTCCTACAATGAGCAGTTCTTC. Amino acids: CASSETEYESFSYNEQFF.

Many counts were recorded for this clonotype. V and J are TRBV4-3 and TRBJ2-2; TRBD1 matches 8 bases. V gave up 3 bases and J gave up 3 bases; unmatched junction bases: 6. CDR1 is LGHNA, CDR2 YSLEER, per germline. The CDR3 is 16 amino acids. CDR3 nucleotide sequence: TGCGCCAGCAGCCAGTGGACAGGGTCGGACACCGGGGAGCTGTTTTTT. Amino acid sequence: CASSQWTGSDTGELFF.

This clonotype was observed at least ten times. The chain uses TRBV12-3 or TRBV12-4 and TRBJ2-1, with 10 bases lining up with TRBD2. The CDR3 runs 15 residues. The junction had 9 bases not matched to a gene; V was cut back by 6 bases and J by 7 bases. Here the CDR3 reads CASRPLAGSFNEQFF. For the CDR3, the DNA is TGTGCCAGCAGGCCACTAGCGGGATCCTTTAATGAGCAGTTCTTC.

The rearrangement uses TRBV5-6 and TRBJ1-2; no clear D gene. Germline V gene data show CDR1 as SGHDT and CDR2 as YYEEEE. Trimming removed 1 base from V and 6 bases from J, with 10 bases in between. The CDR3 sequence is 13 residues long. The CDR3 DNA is TGTGCCAGCAGCTTGTCCGGTGGACATGGCTACACCTTC. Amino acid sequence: CASSLSGGHGYTF.

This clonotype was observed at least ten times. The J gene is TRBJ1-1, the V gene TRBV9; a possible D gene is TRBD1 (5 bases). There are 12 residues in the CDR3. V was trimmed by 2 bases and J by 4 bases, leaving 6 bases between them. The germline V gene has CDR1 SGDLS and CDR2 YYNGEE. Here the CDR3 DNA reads TGTGCCAGCAGCGTCGGGGGCACTGAAGCTTTCTTT. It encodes CASSVGGTEAFF.

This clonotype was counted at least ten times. This CDR3 is CASSLVGLDSYNEQFF. CDR3 coding DNA: TGTGCCAGCAGCTTAGTAGGACTAGACTCCTACAATGAGCAGTTCTTC. This sequence joins TRBV7-2 and TRBJ2-1, with TRBD2 matching 7 bases. Germline CDR1 reads SGHTA; CDR2 reads FQGNSA. CDR3 length: 16 amino acids. J lost 0 bases, V lost 1 base, and 3 bases had no gene match.

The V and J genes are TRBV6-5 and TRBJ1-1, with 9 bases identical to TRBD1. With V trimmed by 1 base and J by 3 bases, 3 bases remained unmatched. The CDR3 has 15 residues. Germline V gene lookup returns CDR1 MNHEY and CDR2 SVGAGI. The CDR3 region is CASSYLTGGDTEAFF. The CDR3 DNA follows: TGTGCCAGCAGTTACTTGACAGGGGGGGACACTGAAGCTTTCTTT.